This T cell receptor beta chain was obtained from a study of blood T cell repertoires in COVID-19. The overall study: COVID-19 samples, acute and convalescent, were from the United States, Italy and Spain. From T cells, B-cell-depleted T cells, or PBMCs came the material, which was cDNA or gDNA.

CDR3 length: 16 residues. Trimming pared 3 bases from V and 0 bases from J, leaving 13 bases between. Germline V gene data show CDR1 as SEHNR and CDR2 as FQNEAQ (reference sequence). Original data processing: Estimation of nucleated cell counts was performed using reference gene primer amplification. Assay: immunoSEQ multiplex PCR; the TCRdb copy retains only in-frame clones and omits some. The DNA was the basis for D and trimming; V, J and clone size are from that table. The table shows about 110,000 clones, with about 93% occurring only once. The sequencing sample was made of peripheral blood. The genes are TRBV7-9 and TRBJ2-3; D is possibly TRBD1 (6 bases). The receptor was isolated from a woman in her thirties with acute or convalescent COVID-19. CDR3 DNA: TGTGCCAGCAGCTTGACAGGAGGACTTAGCACAGATACGCAGTATTTT. Amino acid sequence: CASSLTGGLSTDTQYF. The variable domain in full, completed from reference TRBV7-9 and TRBJ2-3, reads DTGVSQNPRHKITKRGQNVTFRCDPISEHNRLYWYRQTLGQGPEFLTYFQNEAQLEKSRLLSDRFSAERPKGSFSTLEIQRTEQGDSAMYLCASSLTGGLSTDTQYFGPGTRLTVL.